These 26 T cell receptor beta chains came from one sample sequenced in a study of identifying expanded T cells in peripheral blood. Method: immunoSEQ multiplex PCR; TCRdb's copy keeps in-frame clones and lacks some. The sample records about 100,000 clones, around 89% being singletons. The source material was blood. The receptors were sampled from a person between 18 and 75 years old in good health.

This clone was picked up one time. The chain combines TRBV7-2 with TRBJ1-1, with a weak D call TRBD1 (5 bases). Trimming left V 3 bases short and J 1 base short, with 9 bases between. CDR3 length: 14 residues. Germline V gene data show CDR1 as SGHTA and CDR2 as FQGNSA. The CDR3 loop reads CASSLRGTNTEAFF. The CDR3 nucleotides are TGTGCCAGCAGCTTGAGGGGCACGAACACTGAAGCTTTCTTT.

The chain couples TRBV15 to TRBJ2-7; D uncertain. The CDR3 runs to 14 residues. Per the germline V gene, CDR1 is LNHNV and CDR2 is YYDKDF (reference sequence). The ends were cut back, 0 bases at V and 2 bases at J, with 8 bases in the middle. CDR3 loop: CATSREGIAYEQYF. Written as DNA, the CDR3 is TGTGCCACCAGCAGAGAGGGGATTGCCTACGAGCAGTACTTC.

This rearrangement joins TRBV10-3 to TRBJ1-2; D is unclear. The CDR3 extends over 14 amino acids. Trimming removed 2 bases at V and 8 bases at J, with 15 bases between. Germline CDR1 and CDR2: ENHRY and SYGVKD. CDR3 region: CAISEGNRVWGYTF. The CDR3 nucleotides are TGTGCCATCAGTGAGGGAAATAGGGTCTGGGGCTACACCTTC.

The rearrangement joins TRBV4-2 to TRBJ2-7, with D unresolved. V was cut by 0 bases and J by 0 bases, with 6 bases left in between. The CDR3 is 14 amino acids. The germline gives CDR1 LGHNA, CDR2 YNFKEQ. CDR3 DNA: TGTGCCAGCAGCCAAGAAGTAGTCTCCTACGAGCAGTACTTC. Its translation: CASSQEVVSYEQYF.

The rearrangement uses TRBV5-4 and TRBJ1-2; D perhaps matches TRBD1 (6 bases). The V and J ends lost 4 bases and 4 bases respectively, with 17 bases between them. The CDR3 length is 15 residues. The germline CDR1 and CDR2 sequences are SGHNT and YYREEE (reference sequence). The CDR3 loop is CASSPGGGQSYGYTF. The CDR3 DNA is TGTGCCAGCAGCCCTGGCGGGGGACAAAGCTATGGCTACACCTTC.

V is TRBV7-9 and J is TRBJ2-2; 8 bases fit TRBD2. V lost 0 bases and J lost 15; bases outside the gene matches: 6. The germline V gene has CDR1 SEHNR and CDR2 FQNEAQ (reference sequence). CDR3 length: 13 amino acids. This CDR3 is CASSLALTAGVFF. The CDR3 DNA sequence: TGTGCCAGCAGCTTAGCGCTGACAGCGGGGGTGTTTTTT.

This clone showed up just once. The chain recombines TRBV6-6 with TRBJ1-5; D may be TRBD1 (6 bases). Germline assignment: CDR1 MNHNY and CDR2 SVGAGI (reference sequence). This CDR3 contains 14 residues. V was pared by 8 bases and J by 1 base, with 12 bases between. DNA for the CDR3: TGTGCCAGCCAAGGGGGGGCGAGCAATCAGCCCCAGCATTTT. Its protein product is CASQGGASNQPQHF.

The chain employs TRBV6-1 and TRBJ2-5, with D unresolved. The V and J ends lost 8 bases and 6 bases respectively, with 10 bases between them. The CDR3 totals 11 residues. Germline assignment: CDR1 MNHNS and CDR2 SASEGT. The CDR3 reads CASSPLKTQYF. The CDR3 region has the DNA TGTGCCAGCTCCCCCCTGAAGACCCAGTACTTC.

The rearrangement links TRBV5-6 to TRBJ2-7; 9 nucleotides align to TRBD1. Germline V lookup: CDR1 SGHDT, CDR2 YYEEEE. V lost 3 bases and J lost 6; bases outside the gene matches: 7. The CDR3 loop spans 14 amino acids. The CDR3 DNA follows: TGTGCCAGCAGCTGGGGGACAGGGTGGGGCGAGCAGTACTTC. Amino acid sequence: CASSWGTGWGEQYF.

The rearrangement uses TRBV4-1 and TRBJ2-6; TRBD1 aligns across 9 bases. V shed 6 bases, J shed 0 bases, and the junction held 3 bases outside the gene matches. CDR3 length equals 16 residues. Germline V lookup: CDR1 MGHRA, CDR2 YSYEKL. The CDR3: CASSYRGRSGANVLTF. The CDR3 coding sequence is TGCGCCAGCAGTTACAGGGGGCGCTCTGGGGCCAACGTCCTGACTTTC.

This chain joins TRBV6-6 and TRBJ2-5; either TRBD1 or TRBD2 may supply D (5 bases each). The germline CDR1 and CDR2 sequences are MNHNY and SVGAGI (reference sequence). Trimming took 7 bases from V and 7 from J, leaving 19 bases between them. The CDR3 is 14 amino acids. The chain's CDR3 is CASTREGPSGTQYF. CDR3 coding DNA: TGTGCCAGCACCAGAGAGGGACCATCAGGGACCCAGTACTTC.

The gene calls are TRBV7-2 and TRBJ2-7; 8 nucleotides line up with TRBD2. The germline V gene encodes CDR1 SGHTA and CDR2 FQGNSA. Germline trimming cut 3 bases from V and 5 bases from J; bases unmatched to any gene: 6. The CDR3 extends over 14 amino acids. Written as DNA, the CDR3 is TGTGCCAGCAGCTTGACTAGCGACAGACACGAGCAGTACTTC. Its translation: CASSLTSDRHEQYF.

V gene TRBV19 combines with J gene TRBJ1-2; D is possibly TRBD1 (6 bases). The germline gives CDR1 LNHDA, CDR2 SQIVND (reference sequence). The CDR3 length is 14 residues. V was pared by 9 bases and J by 6 bases, with 20 bases between. The CDR3 sequence is CASGEESRGNGYTF. The CDR3 DNA sequence: TGTGCCAGCGGGGAGGAGAGCAGGGGTAATGGCTACACCTTC.

This clone was detected only once. This sequence joins TRBV29-1 and TRBJ1-2, with D uncertain. The germline V gene has CDR1 SQVTM and CDR2 ANQGSEA. V shed 3 bases and J shed 4 bases, with 9 bases lying between them. The CDR3 spans 12 residues. CDR3 DNA sequence: TGCAGCGTTGACGGCAACCCCTATGGCTACACCTTC. This translates into CSVDGNPYGYTF.

The J gene is TRBJ2-3, the V gene TRBV6-4, with 10 bases fitting TRBD2. CDR3 size: 15 residues. V lost 5 bases to trimming and J lost 4 bases; unmatched junction nucleotides: 6. Germline loops: CDR1 MRHNA, CDR2 SNTAGT. The CDR3: CASSRSSGGPDTQYF. In DNA form, the CDR3 reads TGTGCCAGCAGTCGGTCTAGCGGGGGCCCAGATACGCAGTATTTT.

The rearrangement uses TRBV7-2 and TRBJ2-3; 11 nucleotides align to TRBD2. CDR3 length: 14 residues. Germline CDR1 reads SGHTA; CDR2 reads FQGNSA. V trimming: 7 bases; J trimming: 5 bases; junction bases outside the gene matches: 5. The CDR3 DNA is TGTGCCAGCACACTAGCGGGGGCCTTAGATACGCAGTATTTT. Translation: CASTLAGALDTQYF.

This chain connects TRBV5-4 to TRBJ2-5; 10 bases are shared with TRBD1. The J segment lost 5 bases and the V segment lost 4 bases, leaving 11 bases of the junction unmatched. This CDR3 is 16 amino acids long. CDR1 and CDR2 (germline): SGHNT, YYREEE (reference sequence). The CDR3 spells CASSPGGGQGMETQYF. DNA for the CDR3: TGTGCCAGCAGCCCGGGGGGGGGACAGGGGATGGAGACCCAGTACTTC. Filled out from reference TRBV5-4 and TRBJ2-5, the complete variable domain reads ETGVTQSPTHLIKTRGQQVTLRCSSQSGHNTVSWYQQALGQGPQFIFQYYREEENGRGNFPPRFSGLQFPNYSSELNVNALELDDSALYLCASSPGGGQGMETQYFGPGTRLLVL.

The chain is built from TRBV7-9 and TRBJ2-5; 8 bases are shared with TRBD2. Trimming at V came to 4 bases and at J to 2 bases, leaving 9 bases not matched to a gene. The CDR3 totals 16 residues. Germline V gene data show CDR1 as SEHNR and CDR2 as FQNEAQ (reference sequence). The CDR3 sequence is CASSSRSGEFQETQYF. The CDR3 nucleotides are TGTGCCAGCAGCTCCCGTAGCGGGGAGTTTCAAGAGACCCAGTACTTC.

V is TRBV15 and J is TRBJ2-3, with D tentatively TRBD1 (6 bases). This CDR3 contains 17 residues. V lost 2 bases to trimming and J lost 3 bases, with 18 bases between them. CDR1 and CDR2 from the germline V gene are LNHNV and YYDKDF (reference sequence). CDR3 coding DNA: TGTGCCACCAGCAGATCCGTCACGACAGGCTTAACAGATACGCAGTATTTT. Translating gives CATSRSVTTGLTDTQYF.

Regarding this clone: The junction does not match germline at one end; this may be a read error. The CDR3 DNA reads as TGCGCCAGCAGCTGGGGTGGACTAGCGGGGGAAAACATTCAGCACTTC. This gives the protein CASSWGGLAGENIQHF. The chain employs TRBV5-1 and TRBJ2-4, with 13 bases identical to TRBD2. From germline, CDR1 is SGHRS and CDR2 YFSETQ. The CDR3 is made up of 16 amino acids. Based on the CDR3 plus reference TRBV5-1 and TRBJ2-4, the full variable domain is KAGVTQTPRYLIKTRGQQVTLSCSPISGHRSVSWYQQTPGQGLQFLFEYFSETQRNKGNFPGRFSGRQFSNSRSEMNVSTLELGDSALYLCASSWGGLAGENIQHFGAGTRLSVL.

This rearrangement joins TRBV21-1 to TRBJ2-4; the table gives TRBD2 as D, unverified against the DNA. TRBV21-1 is flagged as a pseudogene. The CDR3 runs to 16 residues. The CDR3 DNA is TGTGCCAGCAGCAATAAACCCGAACAACTAACGCACATTCAGTACTTC. Residues: CASSNKPEQLTHIQYF.

The chain couples TRBV7-9 to TRBJ2-1, with no clear D. V lost 6 bases, J lost 8 bases, and 11 bases lay in between. CDR1 is SEHNR and CDR2 is FQNEAQ in the germline V gene (reference sequence). The CDR3 is made up of 12 amino acids. In DNA form, the CDR3 reads TGTGCCAGCAGACCAGACTGGGATGAGCAGTTCTTC. This encodes CASRPDWDEQFF.

V usage is TRBV29-1 and J usage is TRBJ2-5; 10 nucleotides align to TRBD1. This CDR3 spans 13 amino acids. Germline V lookup: CDR1 SQVTM, CDR2 ANQGSEA. Trimming cost V 7 bases and J 1 base; bases outside gene matches: 3. CDR3: CSARQGAQETQYF. The CDR3 DNA reads TGCAGCGCCCGACAGGGGGCCCAAGAGACCCAGTACTTC.

The rearrangement uses TRBV30 and TRBJ2-5; 9 bases are shared with TRBD1. Per germline, CDR1 GTSNPN and CDR2 SVGIG (reference sequence). This CDR3 comprises 13 residues. V lost 1 base to trimming and J lost 5 bases; unmatched junction nucleotides: 2. The CDR3 nucleotides read TGTGCCTGGAGTGGACAGGGGGGTGAGACCCAGTACTTC. Its protein product is CAWSGQGGETQYF.

The V call is TRBV19, the J call TRBJ1-5; no definite D call. This CDR3 spans 14 amino acids. Germline V lookup: CDR1 LNHDA, CDR2 SQIVND (reference sequence). V was trimmed by 6 bases and J by 2 bases, leaving 11 bases between them. CDR3 DNA sequence: TGTGCCAGTAGCTTAATGACGGGCAATCAGCCCCAGCATTTT. It yields the protein CASSLMTGNQPQHF.

The genes are TRBV27 and TRBJ2-5, with no clear D. The germline V gene encodes CDR1 MNHEY and CDR2 SMNVEV (reference sequence). V was clipped by 7 bases and J by 2 bases, with 11 bases between them. The CDR3 extends over 13 amino acids. The CDR3 DNA reads TGTGCCAGCAAGGAGTACACACAAGAGACCCAGTACTTC. Protein: CASKEYTQETQYF.